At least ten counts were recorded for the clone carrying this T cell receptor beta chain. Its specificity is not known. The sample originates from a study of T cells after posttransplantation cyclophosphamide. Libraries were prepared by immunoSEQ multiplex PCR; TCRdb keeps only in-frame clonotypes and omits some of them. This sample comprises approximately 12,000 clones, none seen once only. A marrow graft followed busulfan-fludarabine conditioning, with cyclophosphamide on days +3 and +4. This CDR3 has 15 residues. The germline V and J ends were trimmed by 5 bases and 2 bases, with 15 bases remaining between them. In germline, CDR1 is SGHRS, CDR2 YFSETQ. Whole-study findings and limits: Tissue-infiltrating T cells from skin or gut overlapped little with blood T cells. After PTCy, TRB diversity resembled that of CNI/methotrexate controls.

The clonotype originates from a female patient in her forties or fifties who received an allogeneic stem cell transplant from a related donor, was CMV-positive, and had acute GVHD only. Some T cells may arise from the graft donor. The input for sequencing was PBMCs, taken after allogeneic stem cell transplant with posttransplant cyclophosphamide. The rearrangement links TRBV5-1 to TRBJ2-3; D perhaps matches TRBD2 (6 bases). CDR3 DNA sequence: TGCGCCAGCAGGGGGAGGAGGGAGAACACAGATACGCAGTATTTT. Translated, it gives CASRGRRENTDTQYF.